Each of the 18 T cell receptor beta chains below was sequenced from the same sample in a study of T cell responses to AZD1222 COVID-19 vaccine. Clones were sequenced by immunoSEQ multiplex PCR, and TCRdb holds only the in-frame ones, with some missing. The sample consists of about 110,000 clones, about 89% of them appearing once. The sequencing here drew on peripheral blood, taken 28 days after the second AZD1222 dose. These receptor sequences come from an adult who received the AZD1222 COVID-19 vaccine.

The chain is built from TRBV4-2 and TRBJ1-2, with D perhaps TRBD1 (6 bases). The V gene's germline CDR1 is LGHNA and CDR2 YNFKEQ. The CDR3 contains 15 residues. Trimming removed 4 bases from V and 0 bases from J, with 12 bases in between. The CDR3 protein is CASSPGQEANYGYTF. The CDR3, as DNA: TGTGCCAGCAGCCCGGGACAAGAAGCTAACTATGGCTACACCTTC.

The V gene is TRBV14, the J gene TRBJ2-5; D gene uncertain. Germline CDR1 and CDR2: SGHDN and FVKESK. The V end lost 1 base, the J end lost 2 bases, and 5 bases lay between the germline ends. The CDR3 has 13 residues. CDR3 in DNA: TGTGCCAGCAGCCAAGCCCCACAAGAGACCCAGTACTTC. It codes for CASSQAPQETQYF.

The J gene is TRBJ2-1, the V gene TRBV12-3 or TRBV12-4; D uncertain. This CDR3 has 12 amino acids. V shed 0 bases and J shed 9 bases, with 6 bases lying between them. In nucleotides, the CDR3 is TGTGCCAGCAGTTTAGCGGCGAGTGAGCAGTTCTTC. It codes for CASSLAASEQFF.

Only one count was recorded for this clone. The CDR3 nucleotides read TGTGCCAGCAGTTTAATTCCAAGGGATACGCAGTATTTT. It is translated as CASSLIPRDTQYF. J is TRBJ2-3 and V is TRBV12-3 or TRBV12-4; D not resolved. Deletions cut 2 bases from V and 6 bases from J, with 9 bases between. The CDR3 covers 13 residues.

This sequence joins TRBV9 and TRBJ1-6; D may be TRBD1 (5 bases). This CDR3 is 13 amino acids long. Trimming cost V 4 bases and J 12 bases, with 14 bases left between them. Germline V gene data show CDR1 as SGDLS and CDR2 as YYNGEE. DNA of the CDR3: TGTGCCAGCAGCCCGACACTGGGGGAACCCCTCCACTTT. This translates into CASSPTLGEPLHF. Full variable domain (rest looked up from reference TRBV9 and TRBJ1-6): DSGVTQTPKHLITATGQRVTLRCSPRSGDLSVYWYQQSLDQGLQFLIQYYNGEERAKGNILERFSAQQFPDLHSELNLSSLELGDSALYFCASSPTLGEPLHFGNGTRLTVT.

The chain combines TRBV13 with TRBJ2-7; D gene unclear. V was pared by 1 base and J by 2 bases, with 9 bases between. Germline loops: CDR1 PRHDT, CDR2 FYEKMQ (reference sequence). The CDR3 consists of 14 residues. The CDR3 DNA sequence: TGTGCCAGCAGCTTAGCTGGAGTTACCTACGAGCAGTACTTC. It translates to CASSLAGVTYEQYF.

The V gene is TRBV29-1, the J gene TRBJ1-2; no reliable D call. V was shortened by 7 bases and J by 8 bases, with 14 bases between the two germline ends. The CDR3 has 11 amino acids. The V gene's germline CDR1 is SQVTM and CDR2 ANQGSEA. The CDR3 is CSAIRDGGYTF. The CDR3 DNA reads TGCAGCGCGATTCGGGATGGCGGCTACACCTTC.

This chain's CDR3 is CASSPDGNAQYF. CDR3 nucleotides: TGTGCCAGCAGCCCAGACGGGAACGCGCAGTACTTC. The V and J genes are TRBV7-3 and TRBJ2-7; weak D call: TRBD2 (5 bases). The CDR3 length is 12 residues. The germline V gene has CDR1 SGHTA and CDR2 FQGTGA. The V end lost 5 bases, the J end lost 9 bases, and 14 bases lay between the germline ends.

This clone came up once. The V gene is TRBV19, the J gene TRBJ2-7; TRBD2 is a possible D gene (5 bases). The CDR3 contains 15 residues. V was trimmed by 4 bases and J by 0 bases, leaving 13 bases between them. CDR1 and CDR2 (germline): LNHDA, SQIVND (reference sequence). The CDR3 spells CASSRAGVTSYEQYF. The CDR3 DNA is TGTGCCAGTAGTAGGGCCGGGGTTACCTCCTACGAGCAGTACTTC.

The chain employs TRBV4-1 and TRBJ1-5; D ambiguous. This CDR3 comprises 14 residues. Trimming stripped 0 bases from V and 7 bases from J, with 10 bases between. Germline V gene lookup returns CDR1 MGHRA and CDR2 YSYEKL. In DNA, the CDR3 is TGCGCCAGCAGCCAAGATGAGGTTGTGCAGCCCCAGCATTTT. Translated, it gives CASSQDEVVQPQHF.

This chain links TRBV3-1 (or the pseudogene TRBV3-2) with TRBJ2-1, with 7 bases that match TRBD1. This CDR3 is 15 amino acids long. V lost 7 bases, J lost 7 bases, and 13 bases stayed unmatched. Germline V gene data show CDR1 as LGHDT and CDR2 as YNNKEL (reference sequence). CDR3 coding DNA: TGTGCCAGCAATGACCTGGGACAGTATGGTAATGAGCAGTTCTTC. Translation gives CASNDLGQYGNEQFF.

J is TRBJ1-1 and V is TRBV5-1; 7 nucleotides line up with TRBD1. Germline V gene lookup returns CDR1 SGHRS and CDR2 YFSETQ. The ends lost 2 bases at V and 6 bases at J; junction bases unmatched: 13. The CDR3 runs to 16 residues. CDR3 region: CASSFGAGGRISEAFF. Here the CDR3 DNA reads TGCGCCAGCAGCTTTGGGGCAGGGGGTAGAATTTCTGAAGCTTTCTTT.

The CDR3 sequence is CASSLGNNEQFF. The CDR3 DNA follows: TGTGCCAGCAGCTTAGGAAACAATGAGCAGTTCTTC. V gene TRBV7-9 combines with J gene TRBJ2-1; D gene ambiguous. Germline V lookup: CDR1 SEHNR, CDR2 FQNEAQ (reference sequence). Trimming removed 1 base at V and 5 bases at J, with 3 bases between. CDR3 size: 12 residues.

The chain links TRBV19 to TRBJ1-1; D is unclear. Germline-derived CDR1 and CDR2 are LNHDA and SQIVND (reference sequence). Trimming left V 0 bases short and J 3 bases short, with 5 bases between. This CDR3 contains 13 residues. This CDR3 reads CASSIDRDTEAFF. The DNA for the CDR3 is TGTGCCAGTAGTATAGATCGGGACACTGAAGCTTTCTTT.

This clone was detected a few times. This chain connects TRBV27 to TRBJ2-7; 8 nucleotides align to TRBD1. From germline, CDR1 is MNHEY and CDR2 SMNVEV (reference sequence). This CDR3 is 14 amino acids long. The V segment lost 2 bases and the J segment 3 bases; nucleotides outside the gene matches: 3. Here the CDR3 reads CASSLGQGNYEQYF. CDR3 coding DNA: TGTGCCAGCAGTTTAGGACAGGGAAACTACGAGCAGTACTTC.

The V and J genes are TRBV24-1 and TRBJ2-5; no firm D call. This CDR3 is 14 amino acids long. V lost 3 bases, J lost 5 bases, and 12 bases lay in between. Germline CDR1 reads KGHDR; CDR2 reads SFDVKD. The CDR3 DNA is TGTGCCACCAGTGATCCCGGCGCCCGGGAGACCCAGTACTTC. Translated, it gives CATSDPGARETQYF.

V and J are TRBV19 and TRBJ1-4; 9 nucleotides line up with TRBD1. Germline V CDR1 and CDR2: LNHDA, SQIVND (reference sequence). V dropped 4 bases and J dropped 4; count of bases not matched to a gene: 4. The CDR3 loop spans 15 amino acids. Written as DNA, the CDR3 is TGTGCCAGTAGTACACTGACAGGGGGTAATGAAAAACTGTTTTTT. Encoded protein: CASSTLTGGNEKLFF.

The chain has TRBV7-2 and TRBJ1-3; a possible D gene is TRBD1 (5 bases). CDR3 length equals 16 residues. CDR1 SGHTA and CDR2 FQGNSA come from the germline V gene. V was pared by 0 bases and J by 0 bases, with 9 bases between. CDR3: CASSLAGTYSGNTIYF. DNA for the CDR3: TGTGCCAGCAGCTTAGCAGGGACCTACTCTGGAAACACCATATATTTT.